A selection of T cell receptor beta chains follows, all from one sample in a study of CD8+ T cells in alopecia areata. The assay was immunoSEQ multiplex PCR, and TCRdb's table has in-frame clones only and misses some. The sample has about 140,000 clones; approximately 85% are singletons. Sequencing used CD8+ T cells sorted from blood, obtained at week 4, from a patient treated with tofacitinib. These receptors came from a human donor with alopecia areata. CDR3s include the opening cysteine and the closing phenylalanine or tryptophan. The D gene is left open where the match is weak. Clone sizes are given selectively: once, few, many, or a class where the clone is expanded.

V,D,J,size,CDR3,DNA
TRBV7-2,TRBD2,TRBJ2-3,NA,CASSYWGGGDTQYF,TGTGCCAGCAGCTACTGGGGCGGGGGAGATACGCAGTATTTT
TRBV15,NA,TRBJ1-2,NA,CATSRATRDIGHYGYTF,TGTGCCACCAGCAGAGCCACCCGGGACATAGGGCACTATGGCTACACCTTC
TRBV2,TRBD2,TRBJ2-5,NA,CASSETTSGGRRETQYF,TGTGCCAGCAGTGAAACGACTAGCGGGGGGCGGAGGGAGACCCAGTACTTC
TRBV4-1,NA,TRBJ2-5,NA,CASSQVFLEQETQYF,TGCGCCAGCAGCCAAGTTTTCCTAGAGCAAGAGACCCAGTACTTC
TRBV7-9,NA,TRBJ2-5,few,CASSHRDHQETQYF,TGTGCCAGCAGCCACCGGGACCACCAAGAGACCCAGTACTTC
TRBV25-1,TRBD1,TRBJ2-7,NA,CASPTRDSVNF,TGTGCCAGCCCAACCCGGGACAGCGTAAACTTC
TRBV2,TRBD2,TRBJ2-6,NA,CASRQTSGPVSGANVLTF,TGTGCCAGCAGACAGACTAGCGGCCCCGTCTCTGGGGCCAACGTCCTGACTTTC
TRBV11-2,TRBD1,TRBJ2-1,NA,CASSPRRTGTNEQFF,TGTGCCAGCAGCCCCCGCCGGACAGGAACCAATGAGCAGTTCTTC
TRBV29-1,NA,TRBJ2-1,NA,CSVQVTYNEQFF,TGCAGCGTCCAGGTTACCTACAATGAGCAGTTCTTC
TRBV5-6,TRBD2,TRBJ2-7,NA,CASSLAGGPSYEQYF,TGTGCCAGCAGCCTAGCGGGGGGCCCCTCCTACGAGCAGTACTTC
TRBV14,TRBD1,TRBJ1-4,NA,CASSPDRGFEREKLFF,TGTGCCAGCAGCCCGGACAGGGGATTCGAAAGGGAAAAACTGTTTTTT
TRBV4-1,NA,TRBJ1-1,NA,CASSQKQGMGSAFF,TGCGCCAGCAGCCAGAAGCAGGGAATGGGTTCAGCTTTCTTT
TRBV6-6,NA,TRBJ2-7,once,CASSPPGSSYEQYF,TGTGCCAGCAGCCCCCCGGGATCCTCCTACGAGCAGTACTTC